These 5 T cell receptor beta chains originate from one sample sequenced in a study of glioma-infiltrating T cells listed by TCRdb under 2016. The sample was run on an Illumina MiSeq. The iRepertoire nested amplicon-rescue multiplex PCR (arm-PCR) platform was used to amplify TCR alpha and beta CDR3 regions from RNA. TCRdb reanalyzed the raw reads on its own, using fastp at Q25 for trimming and MiXCR for clone calling, and kept in-frame beta chains. Identical CDR3 protein sequences are pooled into one entry, listed with their most common genes and DNA. The sample table contains fewer than 200,000 distinct CDR3 sequences; only one count was recorded for over 30% of them. The ten most abundant clones make up around 20% of the sample. Sequencing was performed on glioma tissue, nonneoplastic brain tissue, or PBMCs (not recorded which). The receptor set was obtained from a human donor with low-grade glioma or glioblastoma, undergoing nonglioma brain surgery, or in good health (not recorded which).

This clonotype occurred many times. The chain links TRBV7-6 to TRBJ1-6, with D maybe TRBD1 (5 bases). From germline, CDR1 is SGHVS and CDR2 FNYEAQ. Trimming removed 2 bases at V and 11 bases at J, with 13 bases between. The CDR3 totals 14 residues. The CDR3 here is CASSLQGGVPPLHF. DNA of the CDR3: TGTGCCAGCAGCTTACAGGGTGGGGTGCCACCCCTCCACTTT.

The chain couples TRBV7-9 to TRBJ2-2; D is perhaps TRBD1 or TRBD2 (5 bases each). Germline V lookup: CDR1 SEHNR, CDR2 FQNEAQ (reference sequence). Trimming cost V 9 bases and J 3 bases, with 17 bases left between them. This CDR3 has 15 amino acids. This CDR3 reads CARSPAGADTGELFF. CDR3 sequence (DNA): TGTGCCAGAAGCCCAGCCGGGGCGGACACCGGGGAGCTGTTTTTT.

This clonotype was seen once. The chain is built from TRBV7-8 and TRBJ2-7, with unresolved D. The CDR3 sequence is 17 residues long. Deletions cut 2 bases from V and 1 base from J, with 18 bases between. Germline CDR1 and CDR2: SGHVS and FQNEAQ. CDR3 loop: CASSLNSIRTSSYEQYF. The CDR3 nucleotides are TGTGCCAGCAGCTTAAATTCCATACGAACCTCATCCTACGAGCAGTACTTC.

The chain links TRBV7-9 to TRBJ2-3; D ambiguous. Between the trimmed V and J ends, which lost 8 bases and 4 bases, there was a span of 13 bases. Germline V CDR1 and CDR2: SEHNR, FQNEAQ (reference sequence). The CDR3 consists of 13 residues. DNA of the CDR3: TGTGCCAGCCAGGAGCCCACCTCAGATACGCAGTATTTT. Encoded protein: CASQEPTSDTQYF.

The table lists this clonotype with a few counts. CDR3 bases: TGTGCCAGCAGCCCCGTGTGGGACAGGGGTGAAAAACTGTTTTTT. Residues: CASSPVWDRGEKLFF. The genes are TRBV7-9 and TRBJ1-4; 10 positions match TRBD1. This CDR3 comprises 15 residues. Germline V gene lookup returns CDR1 SEHNR and CDR2 FQNEAQ (reference sequence). J gave up 7 bases and V 5 bases, and 7 bases lay outside the gene matches.